The 13 T cell receptor beta chains below come from one sample, sequenced in a study of T-cell reconstitution after alpha-beta-depleted transplantation in children. Construction of the TCRbeta library involved unique molecular identifiers. TCRdb re-derived calls from the PCR reads in MiXCR, one entry per CDR3 protein. The table has 530,000 or so distinct CDR3 sequences, about a quarter seen once. The sample here was PBMCs, taken before TCRalphabeta/CD19-depleted stem cell transplant. These receptors all come from a boy under three years old with Wiskott-Aldrich syndrome, due to receive a stem cell transplant.

V usage is TRBV20-1 and J usage is TRBJ2-7, with 7 bases aligning to TRBD2. The CDR3 length is 14 residues. V lost 4 bases, J lost 7 bases, and 13 bases stayed unmatched. The V gene's germline CDR1 is DFQATT and CDR2 SNEGSKA (reference sequence). CDR3 nucleotides: TGCAGTGCTACTGTGGGGGGAGGGCCACGGGAGCAGTACTTC. Protein sequence: CSATVGGGPREQYF.

This clonotype was counted a few times. This chain connects TRBV28 to TRBJ2-7; 8 bases are a match to TRBD1. This CDR3 has 16 amino acids. Germline CDR1 MDHEN, CDR2 SYDVKM. Trimming removed 6 bases from V and 2 bases from J; junction bases left unmatched: 12. The CDR3 loop is CASSGIGTGITYEQYF. The CDR3 bases are TGTGCCAGCAGCGGTATTGGGACAGGAATTACCTACGAGCAGTACTTC.

This clonotype occurred a few times. The chain couples TRBV13 to TRBJ2-1; 8 bases line up with TRBD1. The germline CDR1 and CDR2 sequences are PRHDT and FYEKMQ (reference sequence). Trimming took 4 bases from V and 4 from J; bases not matched to a gene: 6. The CDR3 has 15 residues. Here the CDR3 reads CASSWRTGLYNEQFF. CDR3 DNA sequence: TGTGCCAGCAGCTGGCGGACAGGGCTTTACAATGAGCAGTTCTTC.

The genes are TRBV5-1 and TRBJ2-4; tentatively, D is TRBD1 (5 bases). Trimming left V 0 bases short and J 7 bases short, with 5 bases between. The CDR3 length is 12 residues. Looked up from germline, CDR1 is SGHRS and CDR2 is YFSETQ. CDR3 in amino acids: CASSLEGNIQYF. The CDR3, as DNA: TGCGCCAGCAGCTTGGAGGGGAACATTCAGTACTTC.

This clonotype appeared a few times. J is TRBJ2-1 and V is TRBV9, with 12 bases aligning to TRBD2. J was trimmed by 2 bases and V by 4 bases; bases with no gene match: 13. The germline CDR1 and CDR2 sequences are SGDLS and YYNGEE. This CDR3 region has 19 residues. CDR3 nucleotides: TGTGCCAGCAGCCGTAGTAGCGGACTAGCGGGGCTACCCTACAATGAGCAGTTCTTC. Translating gives CASSRSSGLAGLPYNEQFF.

This clonotype showed up just once. The V and J genes are TRBV20-1 and TRBJ2-1, with D unclear. Germline V gene lookup returns CDR1 DFQATT and CDR2 SNEGSKA (reference sequence). V lost 3 bases, J lost 8 bases, and 17 bases lay in between. This CDR3 has 14 amino acids. CDR3 sequence reads: CSASGLSLMDEQFF. The CDR3 DNA reads as TGCAGTGCTAGTGGGCTGTCTTTAATGGATGAGCAGTTCTTC.

This clonotype occurred once. The CDR3 region has the DNA TGCAGTGCTAGAGGTGCTCATACGCCCTCGGCTGAAGCTTTCTTT. This encodes CSARGAHTPSAEAFF. The chain recombines TRBV20-1 with TRBJ1-1; D unclear. Trimming removed 1 base from V and 6 bases from J, with 18 bases in between. This CDR3 is 15 amino acids long. Germline V gene lookup returns CDR1 DFQATT and CDR2 SNEGSKA (reference sequence).

This clonotype turned up a few times. This chain uses TRBV6-1 with TRBJ1-2; perhaps TRBD1 as D (6 bases). Germline CDR1 is MNHNS and CDR2 is SASEGT. The CDR3 is 13 amino acids. The germline V and J ends were trimmed by 5 bases and 0 bases, with 7 bases remaining between them. Here the CDR3 reads CASSRGPNYGYTF. CDR3 sequence (DNA): TGTGCCAGCAGTCGGGGGCCTAACTATGGCTACACCTTC.

This clonotype was counted between two and nine times. The rearrangement joins TRBV28 to TRBJ2-7; 8 bases are shared with TRBD1. J gave up 2 bases and V 4 bases, and 13 bases lay outside the gene matches. The CDR3 has 17 residues. Germline CDR1 and CDR2: MDHEN and SYDVKM. The CDR3, as DNA: TGTGCCAGCAGTTCAAACTTTAGGACAGGGACACCCTACGAGCAGTACTTC. It yields the protein CASSSNFRTGTPYEQYF.

The rearrangement uses TRBV14 and TRBJ2-5; the D is unclear. The CDR3 sequence is 14 residues long. CDR1 and CDR2 from the germline V gene are SGHDN and FVKESK. Trimming left V 1 base short and J 4 bases short, with 10 bases between. CDR3 region: CASSQVRALETQYF. For the CDR3, the DNA is TGTGCCAGCAGCCAAGTGAGAGCCCTAGAGACCCAGTACTTC.

V gene TRBV24-1 combines with J gene TRBJ2-1; 9 nucleotides align to TRBD1. The CDR3 covers 12 residues. Germline V gives CDR1 KGHDR, CDR2 SFDVKD. V shed 5 bases and J 14 bases; nucleotides not matched to a gene: 6. CDR3 in DNA: TGTGCCACCAGTGGGGGGGACAGGGAGAAGTTCTTC. Protein: CATSGGDREKFF.

This clonotype was observed at least ten times. The V gene is TRBV7-2, the J gene TRBJ2-7; maybe TRBD2 (5 bases). Trimming took off 1 base at V and 0 bases at J, with 7 bases between the two ends. CDR1 is SGHTA, CDR2 FQGNSA, per germline. The CDR3 spans 14 residues. This CDR3 reads CASSLGGPSYEQYF. The CDR3, as DNA: TGTGCCAGCAGCTTAGGAGGGCCCTCCTACGAGCAGTACTTC.

This rearrangement joins TRBV24-1 to TRBJ2-5; 9 nucleotides align to TRBD1. The CDR3 has 14 residues. V was pared by 4 bases and J by 5 bases, with 4 bases of the junction left unmatched. From germline, CDR1 is KGHDR and CDR2 SFDVKD. This CDR3 is CATSDPGQGETQYF. CDR3 in DNA: TGTGCCACCAGTGACCCTGGACAGGGGGAGACCCAGTACTTC.